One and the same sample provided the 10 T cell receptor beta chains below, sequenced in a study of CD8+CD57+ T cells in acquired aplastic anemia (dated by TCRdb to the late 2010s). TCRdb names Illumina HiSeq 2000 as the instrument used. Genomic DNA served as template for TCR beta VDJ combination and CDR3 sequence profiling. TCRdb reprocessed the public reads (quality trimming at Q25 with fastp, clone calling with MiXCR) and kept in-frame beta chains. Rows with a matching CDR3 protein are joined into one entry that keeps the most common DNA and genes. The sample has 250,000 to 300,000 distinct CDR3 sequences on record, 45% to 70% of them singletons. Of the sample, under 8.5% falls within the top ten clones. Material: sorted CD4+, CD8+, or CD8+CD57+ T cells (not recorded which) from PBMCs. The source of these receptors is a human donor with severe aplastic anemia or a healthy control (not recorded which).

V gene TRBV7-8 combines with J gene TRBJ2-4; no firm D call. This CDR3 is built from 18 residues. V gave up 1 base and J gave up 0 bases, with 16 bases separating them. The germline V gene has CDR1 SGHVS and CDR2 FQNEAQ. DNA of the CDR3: TGTGCCAGCAGCTTAGGGCAGTTTAGCCTAATAGCCAAAAACATTCAGTACTTC. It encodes CASSLGQFSLIAKNIQYF.

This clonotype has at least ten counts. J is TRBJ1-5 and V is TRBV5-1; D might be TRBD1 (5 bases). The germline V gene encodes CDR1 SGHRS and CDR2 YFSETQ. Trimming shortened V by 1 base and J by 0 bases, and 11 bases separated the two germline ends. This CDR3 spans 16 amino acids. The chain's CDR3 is CASSLFPGHSNQPQHF. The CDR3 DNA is TGCGCCAGCAGCTTGTTCCCAGGGCATAGCAATCAGCCCCAGCATTTT.

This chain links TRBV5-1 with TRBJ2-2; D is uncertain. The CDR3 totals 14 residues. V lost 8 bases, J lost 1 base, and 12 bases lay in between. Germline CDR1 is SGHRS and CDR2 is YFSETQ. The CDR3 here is CASGWNRNTGELFF. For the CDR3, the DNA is TGCGCCAGTGGGTGGAACAGGAACACCGGGGAGCTGTTTTTT.

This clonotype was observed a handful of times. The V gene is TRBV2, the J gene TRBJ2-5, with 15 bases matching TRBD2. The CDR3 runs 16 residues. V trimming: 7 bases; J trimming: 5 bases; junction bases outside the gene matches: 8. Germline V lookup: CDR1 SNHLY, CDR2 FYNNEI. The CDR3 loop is CASKRTSGGASETQYF. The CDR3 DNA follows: TGTGCCAGCAAACGGACTAGCGGGGGGGCCTCGGAGACCCAGTACTTC. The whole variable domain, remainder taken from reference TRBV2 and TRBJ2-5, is EPEVTQTPSHQVTQMGQEVILRCVPISNHLYFYWYRQILGQKVEFLVSFYNNEISEKSEIFDDQFSVERPDGSNFTLKIRSTKLEDSAMYFCASKRTSGGASETQYFGPGTRLLVL.

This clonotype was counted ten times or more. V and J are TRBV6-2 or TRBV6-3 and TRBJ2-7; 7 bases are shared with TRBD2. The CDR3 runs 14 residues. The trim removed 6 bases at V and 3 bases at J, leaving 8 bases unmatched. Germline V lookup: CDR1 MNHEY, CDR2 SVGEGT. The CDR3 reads CASSWTRGGYEQYF. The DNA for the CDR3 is TGTGCCAGCAGCTGGACTAGGGGCGGCTACGAGCAGTACTTC.

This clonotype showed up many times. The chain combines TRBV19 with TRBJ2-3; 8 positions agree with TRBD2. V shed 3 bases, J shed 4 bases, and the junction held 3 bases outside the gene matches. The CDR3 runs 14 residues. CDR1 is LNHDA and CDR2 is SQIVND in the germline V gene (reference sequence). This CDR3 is CASSIGGAADTQYF. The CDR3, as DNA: TGTGCCAGTAGTATCGGGGGGGCCGCAGATACGCAGTATTTT.

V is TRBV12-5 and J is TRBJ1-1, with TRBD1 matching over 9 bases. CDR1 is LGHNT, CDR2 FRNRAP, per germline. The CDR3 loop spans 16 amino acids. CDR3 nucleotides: TGTGCCAGCAAACCGGGACAGGGACTTCGGAACACTGAAGCTTTCTTT. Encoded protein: CASKPGQGLRNTEAFF.

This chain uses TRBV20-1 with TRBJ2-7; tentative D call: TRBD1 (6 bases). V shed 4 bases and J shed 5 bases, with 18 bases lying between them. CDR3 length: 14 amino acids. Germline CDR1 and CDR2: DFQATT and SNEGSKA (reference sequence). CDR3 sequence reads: CSAKDRSRLDEQYF. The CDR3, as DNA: TGCAGTGCTAAGGACAGAAGCCGGCTCGACGAGCAGTACTTC.

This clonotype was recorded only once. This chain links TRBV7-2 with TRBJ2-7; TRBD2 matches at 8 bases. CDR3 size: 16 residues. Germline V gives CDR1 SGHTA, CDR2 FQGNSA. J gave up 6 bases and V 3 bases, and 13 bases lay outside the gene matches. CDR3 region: CASSFAGLDLPAEQYF. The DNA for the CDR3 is TGTGCCAGCAGCTTTGCGGGACTAGACCTCCCTGCCGAGCAGTACTTC.

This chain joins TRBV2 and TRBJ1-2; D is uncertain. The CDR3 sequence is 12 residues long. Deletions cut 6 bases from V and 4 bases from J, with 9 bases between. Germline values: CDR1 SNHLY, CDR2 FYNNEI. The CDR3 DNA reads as TGTGCCAGCAGAGAGGACCTCTATGGCTACACCTTC. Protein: CASREDLYGYTF.